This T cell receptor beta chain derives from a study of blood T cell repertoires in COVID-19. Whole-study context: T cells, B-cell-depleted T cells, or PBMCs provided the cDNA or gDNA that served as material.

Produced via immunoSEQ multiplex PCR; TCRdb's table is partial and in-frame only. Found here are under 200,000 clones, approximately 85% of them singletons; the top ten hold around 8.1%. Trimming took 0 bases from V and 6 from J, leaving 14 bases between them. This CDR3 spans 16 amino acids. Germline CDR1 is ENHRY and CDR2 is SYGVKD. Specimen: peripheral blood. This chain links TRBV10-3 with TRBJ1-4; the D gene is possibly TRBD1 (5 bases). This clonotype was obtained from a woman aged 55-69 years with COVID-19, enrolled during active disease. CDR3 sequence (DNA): TGTGCCATCAGTGAGTCGCCAGGGTTGATCGATGAAAAACTGTTTTTT. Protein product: CAISESPGLIDEKLFF.